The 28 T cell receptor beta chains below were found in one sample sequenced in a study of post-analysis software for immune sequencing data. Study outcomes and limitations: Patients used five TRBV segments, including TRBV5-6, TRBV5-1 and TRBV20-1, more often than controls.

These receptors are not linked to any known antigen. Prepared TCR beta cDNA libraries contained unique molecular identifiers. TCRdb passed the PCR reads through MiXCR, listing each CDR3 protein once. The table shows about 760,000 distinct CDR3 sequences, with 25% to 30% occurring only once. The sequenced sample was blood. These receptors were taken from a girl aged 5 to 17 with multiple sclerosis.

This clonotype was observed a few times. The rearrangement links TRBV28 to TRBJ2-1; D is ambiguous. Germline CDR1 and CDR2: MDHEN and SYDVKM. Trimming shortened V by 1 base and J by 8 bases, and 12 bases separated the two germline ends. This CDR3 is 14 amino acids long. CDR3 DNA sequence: TGTGCCAGCAGTTTATTACGGACCCCTGATGAGCAGTTCTTC. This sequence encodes CASSLLRTPDEQFF.

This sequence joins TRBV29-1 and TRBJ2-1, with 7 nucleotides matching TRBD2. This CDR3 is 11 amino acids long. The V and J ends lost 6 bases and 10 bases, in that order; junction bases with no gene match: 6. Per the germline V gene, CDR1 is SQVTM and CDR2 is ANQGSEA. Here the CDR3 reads CSVLSGVEQFF. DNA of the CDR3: TGCAGCGTCCTAAGCGGGGTGGAGCAGTTCTTC.

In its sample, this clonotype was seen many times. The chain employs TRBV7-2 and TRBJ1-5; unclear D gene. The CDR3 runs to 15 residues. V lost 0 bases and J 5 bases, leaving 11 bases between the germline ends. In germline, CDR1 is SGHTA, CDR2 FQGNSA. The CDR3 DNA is TGTGCCAGCAGCTTAGCGGGCACCCTTGATCAGCCCCAGCATTTT. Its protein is CASSLAGTLDQPQHF.

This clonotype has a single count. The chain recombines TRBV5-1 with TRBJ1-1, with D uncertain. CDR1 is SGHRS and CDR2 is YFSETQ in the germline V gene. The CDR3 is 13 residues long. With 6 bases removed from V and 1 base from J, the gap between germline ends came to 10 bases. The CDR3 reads CASKPLPNTEAFF. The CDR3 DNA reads TGCGCCAGCAAGCCGCTACCGAACACTGAAGCTTTCTTT.

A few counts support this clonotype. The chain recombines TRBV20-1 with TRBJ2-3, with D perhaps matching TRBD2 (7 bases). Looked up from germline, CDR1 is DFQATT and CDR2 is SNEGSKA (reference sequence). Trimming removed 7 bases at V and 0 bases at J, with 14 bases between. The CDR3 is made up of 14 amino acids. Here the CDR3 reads CSVRRGGSTDTQYF. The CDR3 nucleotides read TGCAGTGTCAGAAGGGGGGGTAGCACAGATACGCAGTATTTT.

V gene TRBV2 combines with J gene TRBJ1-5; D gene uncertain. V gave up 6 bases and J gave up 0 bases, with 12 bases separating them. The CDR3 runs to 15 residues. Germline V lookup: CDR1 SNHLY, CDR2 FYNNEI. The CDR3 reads CASSVEQTSNQPQHF. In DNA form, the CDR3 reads TGTGCCAGCAGCGTCGAACAGACTAGCAATCAGCCCCAGCATTTT. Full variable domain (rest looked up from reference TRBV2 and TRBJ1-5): EPEVTQTPSHQVTQMGQEVILRCVPISNHLYFYWYRQILGQKVEFLVSFYNNEISEKSEIFDDQFSVERPDGSNFTLKIRSTKLEDSAMYFCASSVEQTSNQPQHFGDGTRLSIL.

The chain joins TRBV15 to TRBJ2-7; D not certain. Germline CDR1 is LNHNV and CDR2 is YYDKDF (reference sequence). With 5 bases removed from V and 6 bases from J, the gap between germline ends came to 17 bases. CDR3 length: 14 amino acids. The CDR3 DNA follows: TGTGCCACCAGCCCCTTTGCCGGAGTATCCGAGCAGTACTTC. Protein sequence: CATSPFAGVSEQYF.

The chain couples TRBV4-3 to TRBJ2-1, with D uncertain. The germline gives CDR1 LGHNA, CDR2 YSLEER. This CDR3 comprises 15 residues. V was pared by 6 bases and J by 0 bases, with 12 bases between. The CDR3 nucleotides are TGCGCCAGCAGAAAGGTCGGTGGCTCCTACAATGAGCAGTTCTTC. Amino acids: CASRKVGGSYNEQFF.

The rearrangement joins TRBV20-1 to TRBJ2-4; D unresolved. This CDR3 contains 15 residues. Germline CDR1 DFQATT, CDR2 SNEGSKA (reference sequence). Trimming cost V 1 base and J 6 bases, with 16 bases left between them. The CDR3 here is CSARGRAPLGNIQYF. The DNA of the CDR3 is TGCAGTGCTAGAGGACGGGCCCCTCTGGGAAACATTCAGTACTTC.

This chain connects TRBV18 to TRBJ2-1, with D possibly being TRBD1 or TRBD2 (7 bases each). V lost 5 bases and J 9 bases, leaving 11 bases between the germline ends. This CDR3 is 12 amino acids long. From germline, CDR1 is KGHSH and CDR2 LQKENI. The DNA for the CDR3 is TGTGCCAGCTCATCAGGGGGGGCTGAGCAGTTCTTC. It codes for CASSSGGAEQFF.

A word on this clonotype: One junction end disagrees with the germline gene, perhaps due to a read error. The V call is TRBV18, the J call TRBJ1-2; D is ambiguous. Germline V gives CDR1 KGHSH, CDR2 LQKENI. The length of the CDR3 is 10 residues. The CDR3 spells CASSTDGFTF. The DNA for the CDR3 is TGTGCCAGCTCTACGGATGGCTTCACCTTC.

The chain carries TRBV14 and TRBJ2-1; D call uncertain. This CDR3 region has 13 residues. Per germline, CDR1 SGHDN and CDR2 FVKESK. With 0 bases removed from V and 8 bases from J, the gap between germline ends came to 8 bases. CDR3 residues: CASSQDSIDEQFF. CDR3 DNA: TGTGCCAGCAGCCAAGACTCAATCGATGAGCAGTTCTTC.

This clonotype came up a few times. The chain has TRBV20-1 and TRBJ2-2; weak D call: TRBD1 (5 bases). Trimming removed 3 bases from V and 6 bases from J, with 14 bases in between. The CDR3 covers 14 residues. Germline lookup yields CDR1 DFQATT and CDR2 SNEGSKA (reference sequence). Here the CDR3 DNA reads TGCAGTGCTAGTTCAGGGAAATCTGCCGGGGAGCTGTTTTTT. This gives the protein CSASSGKSAGELFF.

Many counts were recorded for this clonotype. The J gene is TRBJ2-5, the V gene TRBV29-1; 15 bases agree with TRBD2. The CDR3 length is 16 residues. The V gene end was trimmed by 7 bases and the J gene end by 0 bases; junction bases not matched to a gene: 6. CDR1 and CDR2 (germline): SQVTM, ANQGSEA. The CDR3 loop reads CSASGLAGGYQETQYF. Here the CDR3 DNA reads TGCAGCGCCTCGGGACTAGCGGGGGGCTACCAAGAGACCCAGTACTTC.

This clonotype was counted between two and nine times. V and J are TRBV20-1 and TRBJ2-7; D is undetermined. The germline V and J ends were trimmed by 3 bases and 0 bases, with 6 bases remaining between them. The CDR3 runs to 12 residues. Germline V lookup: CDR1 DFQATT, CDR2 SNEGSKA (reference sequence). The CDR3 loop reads CSASGTSYEQYF. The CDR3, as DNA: TGCAGTGCTAGCGGCACCTCCTACGAGCAGTACTTC.

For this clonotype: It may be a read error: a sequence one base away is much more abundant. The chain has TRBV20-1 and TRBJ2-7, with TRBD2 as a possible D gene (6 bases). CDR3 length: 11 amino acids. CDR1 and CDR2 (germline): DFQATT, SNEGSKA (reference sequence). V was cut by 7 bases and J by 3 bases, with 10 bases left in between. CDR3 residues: CSGGGCYEQYF. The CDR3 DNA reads TGCAGTGGGGGAGGATGCTACGAGCAGTACTTC.

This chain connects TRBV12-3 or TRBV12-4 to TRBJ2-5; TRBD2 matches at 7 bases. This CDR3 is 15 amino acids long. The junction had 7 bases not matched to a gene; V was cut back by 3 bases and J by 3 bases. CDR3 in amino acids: CASSFLGLAEETQYF. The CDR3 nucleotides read TGTGCCAGCAGTTTTCTGGGGCTAGCGGAAGAGACCCAGTACTTC.

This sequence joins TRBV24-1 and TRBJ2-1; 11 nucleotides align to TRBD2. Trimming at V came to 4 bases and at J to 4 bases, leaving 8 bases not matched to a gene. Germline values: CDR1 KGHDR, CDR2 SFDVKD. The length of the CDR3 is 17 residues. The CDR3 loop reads CATSEPPTSGAYNEQFF. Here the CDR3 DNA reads TGTGCCACCAGTGAACCACCGACTAGCGGGGCATACAATGAGCAGTTCTTC.

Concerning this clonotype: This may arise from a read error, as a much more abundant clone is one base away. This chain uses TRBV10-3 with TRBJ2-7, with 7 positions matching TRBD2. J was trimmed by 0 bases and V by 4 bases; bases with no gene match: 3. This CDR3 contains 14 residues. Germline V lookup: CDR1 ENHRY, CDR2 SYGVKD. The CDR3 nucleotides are TGTGCCATCAGTGGGTCGGGGGGCTCCTACGAGCAGTACTTC. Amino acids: CAISGSGGSYEQYF.

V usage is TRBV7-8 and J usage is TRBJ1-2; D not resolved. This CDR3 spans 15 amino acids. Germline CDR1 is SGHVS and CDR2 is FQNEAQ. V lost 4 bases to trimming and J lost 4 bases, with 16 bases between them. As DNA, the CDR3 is TGTGCCAGCAGCTACGGGATTGACAAGGTCTATGGCTACACCTTC. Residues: CASSYGIDKVYGYTF.

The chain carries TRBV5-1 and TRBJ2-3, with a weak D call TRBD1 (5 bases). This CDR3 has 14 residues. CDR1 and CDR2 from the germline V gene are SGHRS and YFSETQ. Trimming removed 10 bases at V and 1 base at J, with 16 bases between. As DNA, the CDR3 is TGCGCCGGCGGTGGACATGGGGGCACAGATACGCAGTATTTT. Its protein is CAGGGHGGTDTQYF. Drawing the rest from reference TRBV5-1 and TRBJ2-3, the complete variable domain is KAGVTQTPRYLIKTRGQQVTLSCSPISGHRSVSWYQQTPGQGLQFLFEYFSETQRNKGNFPGRFSGRQFSNSRSEMNVSTLELGDSALYLCAGGGHGGTDTQYFGPGTRLTVL.

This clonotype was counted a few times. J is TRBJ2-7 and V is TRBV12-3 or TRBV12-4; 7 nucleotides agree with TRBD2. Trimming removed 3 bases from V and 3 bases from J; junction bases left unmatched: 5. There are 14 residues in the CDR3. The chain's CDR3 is CASSFSASGYEQYF. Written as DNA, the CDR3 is TGTGCCAGCAGTTTTTCGGCTAGCGGCTACGAGCAGTACTTC.

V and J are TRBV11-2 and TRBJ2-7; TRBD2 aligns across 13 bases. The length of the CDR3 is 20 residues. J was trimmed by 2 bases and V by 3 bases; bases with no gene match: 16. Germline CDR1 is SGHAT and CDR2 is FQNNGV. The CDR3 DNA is TGTGCCAGCAGCTTTCGCGTTTCGAGACTAGCGGGAGGAACAACCTACGAGCAGTACTTC. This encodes CASSFRVSRLAGGTTYEQYF.

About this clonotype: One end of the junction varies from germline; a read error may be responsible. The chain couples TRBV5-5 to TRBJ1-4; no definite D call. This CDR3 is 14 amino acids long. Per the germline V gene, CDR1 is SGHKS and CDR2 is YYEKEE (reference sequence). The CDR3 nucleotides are TGTGCCAGCAGCTTTCGTGCAACTAGTGAAAAACTGTTTTTT. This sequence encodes CASSFRATSEKLFF.

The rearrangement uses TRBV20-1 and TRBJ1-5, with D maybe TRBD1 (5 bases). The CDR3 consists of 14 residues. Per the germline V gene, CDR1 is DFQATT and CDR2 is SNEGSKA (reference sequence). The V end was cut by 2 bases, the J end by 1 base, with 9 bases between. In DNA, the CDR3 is TGCAGTGCTAGAAAGGGACGGAGCAATCAGCCCCAGCATTTT. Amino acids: CSARKGRSNQPQHF.

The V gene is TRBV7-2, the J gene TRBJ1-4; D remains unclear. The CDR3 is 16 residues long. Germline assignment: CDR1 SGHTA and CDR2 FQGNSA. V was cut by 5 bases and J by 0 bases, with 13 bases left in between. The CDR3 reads CASSARHISTNEKLFF. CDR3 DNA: TGTGCCAGCAGCGCAAGACACATTTCAACTAATGAAAAACTGTTTTTT.

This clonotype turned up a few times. The CDR3 DNA reads as TGTGCCAGCATGTTTTTTCACGGGGGCAATCAGCCCCAGCATTTT. This encodes CASMFFHGGNQPQHF. The chain combines TRBV6-1 with TRBJ1-5, with D uncertain. Germline V gene data show CDR1 as MNHNS and CDR2 as SASEGT. The germline V and J ends were trimmed by 7 bases and 2 bases, with 15 bases remaining between them. This CDR3 has 15 amino acids.

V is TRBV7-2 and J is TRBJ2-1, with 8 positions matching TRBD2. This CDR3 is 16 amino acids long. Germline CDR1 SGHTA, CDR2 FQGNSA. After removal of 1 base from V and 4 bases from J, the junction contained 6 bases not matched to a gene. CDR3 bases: TGTGCCAGCAGCTTAGGTGCGGGGGGCCAATACAATGAGCAGTTCTTC. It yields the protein CASSLGAGGQYNEQFF.